The present entry profiles one T cell receptor beta chain with its context. Its target is unknown. The record originates from a study of T cell responses to AZD1222 COVID-19 vaccine. V lost 1 base, J lost 4 bases, and 14 bases stayed unmatched. Germline CDR1 is SGHAT and CDR2 is FQNNGV. CDR3 length equals 18 residues. Sequencing used immunoSEQ multiplex PCR; TCRdb keeps in-frame clones, though not all of them. The table includes about 120,000 clones, roughly 90% detected once. General study findings and limits: Per reports, nearly half of all spike-specific TCRs target regions that are unmutated in variants. Donors in the cohort were predominantly white British and more often female, and clonal diversity was possibly underestimated.

The genes are TRBV11-2 and TRBJ2-7; TRBD2 aligns across 9 bases. This clonotype was sampled from an adult in good health. The input for sequencing was peripheral blood, taken on day 0 of AZD1222 vaccination. CDR3 coding DNA: TGTGCCAGCAGCTTAGGACCCCAGGTGCTAGCGGGGAATTACGAGCAGTACTTC. Its translation: CASSLGPQVLAGNYEQYF.